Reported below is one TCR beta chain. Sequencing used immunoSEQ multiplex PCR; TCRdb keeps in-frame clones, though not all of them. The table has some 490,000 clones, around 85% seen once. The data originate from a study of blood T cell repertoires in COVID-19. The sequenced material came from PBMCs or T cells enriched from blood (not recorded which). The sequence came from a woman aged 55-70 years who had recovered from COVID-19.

The CDR3 region is CASSPLITTGAADTQYF. The CDR3 bases are TGTGCCAGCAGCCCCCTAATAACGACAGGGGCAGCAGATACGCAGTATTTT. The rearrangement joins TRBV4-2 to TRBJ2-3; 8 bases align to TRBD1. Germline-derived CDR1 and CDR2 are LGHNA and YNFKEQ. This CDR3 spans 17 amino acids. Trimming cost V 4 bases and J 4 bases; bases outside gene matches: 13.